This TCR beta chain comes out of a study of beta chain features in type 1 diabetes. The study's findings and limits: Shorter templates may be favored by PCR, equally so in patients and controls. For Type 1 diabetes patients, all four CD4+ subsets carried TCRB CDR3s that were moderately but significantly shorter. The question of HLA type influencing TCRB rearrangement was one that remained unresolved here.

A word on this clone: As yet, its antigen is unknown.

Every isolated RNA sample was fully reverse transcribed, so sequencing captured expressed TCRB transcripts. The repertoire was sequenced with immunoSEQ multiplex PCR; TCRdb's copy has only in-frame clones and lacks some. The data contain about 660,000 clones, about 14% of them singletons. Germline lookup yields CDR1 SGHAT and CDR2 FQNNGV. The trim removed 5 bases at V and 2 bases at J, leaving 13 bases unmatched. There are 17 residues in the CDR3. This sequence was found in a man between 18 and 29 years old with type 1 diabetes. The gene calls are TRBV11-2 and TRBJ2-7; 9 bases align to TRBD1. Sequencing was done on a sample of naive CD4+ T cells from blood. CDR3 nucleotides: TGTGCCAGCAGCCCCCTAACCGGGGGACAGGGAACCTACGAGCAGTACTTC. Translating it yields CASSPLTGGQGTYEQYF.